This T cell receptor (beta chain) came from a study of blood T cell repertoires in COVID-19. Study summary: Some COVID-19 samples were acute and others convalescent; all came from the United States, Italy and Spain. T cells, B-cell-depleted T cells, or PBMCs supplied cDNA or gDNA.

In the study's own analysis: Amplification from reference gene primers served as the basis for estimated nucleated cell counts. Data came from immunoSEQ multiplex PCR; TCRdb stores just in-frame clones and leaves some out. That table furnishes V, J and clone size, whereas the DNA furnished D and trimming. The profile shows hundreds of thousands of clones, about nine tenths of them singletons. V lost 0 bases, J lost 4 bases, and 10 bases lay in between. The germline V gene has CDR1 SGHTA and CDR2 FQGNSA. The CDR3 is 15 amino acids. This receptor was taken from a woman between 45 and 60 years old who had recovered from COVID-19. The specimen sequenced was peripheral blood. The J gene is TRBJ2-1, the V gene TRBV7-2, with D maybe TRBD1 (6 bases). The CDR3 nucleotides are TGTGCCAGCAGCTTAGCGGGGGCCCCTTACAATGAGCAGTTCTTC. It translates to CASSLAGAPYNEQFF. Full variable domain (missing parts from reference TRBV7-2 and TRBJ2-1): GAGVSQSPSNKVTEKGKDVELRCDPISGHTALYWYRQSLGQGLEFLIYFQGNSAPDKSGLPSDRFSAERTGGSVSTLTIQRTQQEDSAVYLCASSLAGAPYNEQFFGPGTRLTVL.